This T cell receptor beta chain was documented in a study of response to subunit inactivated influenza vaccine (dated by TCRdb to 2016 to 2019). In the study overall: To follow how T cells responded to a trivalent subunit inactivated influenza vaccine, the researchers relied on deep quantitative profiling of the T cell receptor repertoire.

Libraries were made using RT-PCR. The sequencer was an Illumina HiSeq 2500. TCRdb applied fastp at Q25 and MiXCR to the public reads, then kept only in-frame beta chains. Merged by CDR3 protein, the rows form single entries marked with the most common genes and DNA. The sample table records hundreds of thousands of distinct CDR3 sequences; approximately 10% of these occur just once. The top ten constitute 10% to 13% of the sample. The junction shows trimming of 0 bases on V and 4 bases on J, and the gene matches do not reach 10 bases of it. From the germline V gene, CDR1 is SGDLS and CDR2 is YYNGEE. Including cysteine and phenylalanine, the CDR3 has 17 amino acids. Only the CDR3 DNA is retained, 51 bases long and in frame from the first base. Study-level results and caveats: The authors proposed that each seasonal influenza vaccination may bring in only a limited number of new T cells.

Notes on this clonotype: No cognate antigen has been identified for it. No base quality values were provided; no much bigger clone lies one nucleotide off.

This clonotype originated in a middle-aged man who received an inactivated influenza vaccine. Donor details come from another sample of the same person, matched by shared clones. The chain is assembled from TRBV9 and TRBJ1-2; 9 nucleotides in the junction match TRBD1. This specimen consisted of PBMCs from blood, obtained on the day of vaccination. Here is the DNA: TGTGCCAGCAGCGTAGAAGCCCGTGGACAGGGGATCTATGGCTACACCTTC. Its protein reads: CASSVEARGQGIYGYTF.